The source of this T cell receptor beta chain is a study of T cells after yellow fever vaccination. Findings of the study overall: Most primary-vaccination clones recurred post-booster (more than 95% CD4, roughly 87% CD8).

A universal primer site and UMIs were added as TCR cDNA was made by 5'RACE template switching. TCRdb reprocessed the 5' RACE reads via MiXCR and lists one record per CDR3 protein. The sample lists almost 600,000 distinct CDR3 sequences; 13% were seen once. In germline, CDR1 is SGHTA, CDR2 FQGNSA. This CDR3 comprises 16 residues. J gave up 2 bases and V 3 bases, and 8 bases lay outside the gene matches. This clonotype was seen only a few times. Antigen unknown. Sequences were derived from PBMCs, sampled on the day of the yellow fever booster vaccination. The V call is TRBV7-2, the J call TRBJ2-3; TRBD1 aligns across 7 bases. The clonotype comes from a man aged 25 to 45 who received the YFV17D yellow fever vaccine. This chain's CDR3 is CASSFLRQGYTDTQYF. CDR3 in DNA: TGTGCCAGCAGCTTCCTAAGACAGGGTTACACAGATACGCAGTATTTT.